This TCR beta chain was profiled in a study of cytomegalovirus exposure and HLA in healthy donors. Regarding the study as a whole: In a later analysis, V- and J-gene trimming of beta chains associated with a DCLRE1C missense variant, replicated independently. Analyses of presence/absence relied on an assumption of roughly uniform sequencing depth across donors. Based on reports, TCR beta sequences accurately predicted HLA-A and HLA-B alleles for most subjects.

With 3 bases removed from V and 8 bases from J, the gap between germline ends came to 14 bases. Germline V lookup: CDR1 SGHRS, CDR2 YFSETQ. The CDR3 loop spans 13 amino acids. Though probably carrying unrecorded immune exposures, donors were nominally healthy at sampling. To note about this clone: The antigen remains unidentified.

PCR amplification relied on 60 Vbeta primers (plus 13 Jbeta primers). Assay: immunoSEQ multiplex PCR; the TCRdb copy retains only in-frame clones and omits some. The sample carries approximately 38,000 clones, 65% to 90% recorded once. The sequence came from a young woman in good health and CMV-seropositive. The sample taken for sequencing was PBMCs. This chain links TRBV5-1 with TRBJ1-2; D is ambiguous. The chain's CDR3 is CASSSQSSGGYTF. The CDR3, as DNA: TGCGCCAGCAGCTCGCAATCGTCGGGGGGCTACACCTTC.